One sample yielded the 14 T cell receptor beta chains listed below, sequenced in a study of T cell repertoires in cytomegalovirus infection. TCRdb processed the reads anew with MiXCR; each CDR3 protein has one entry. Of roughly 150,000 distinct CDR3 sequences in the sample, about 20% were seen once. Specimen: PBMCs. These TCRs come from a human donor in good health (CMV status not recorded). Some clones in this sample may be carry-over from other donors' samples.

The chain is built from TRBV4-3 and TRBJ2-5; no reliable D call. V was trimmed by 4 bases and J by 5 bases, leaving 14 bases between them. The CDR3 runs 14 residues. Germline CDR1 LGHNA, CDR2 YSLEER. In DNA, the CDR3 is TGCGCCAGCAGCCTAGAACGATCACGGGAGACCCAGTACTTC. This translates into CASSLERSRETQYF.

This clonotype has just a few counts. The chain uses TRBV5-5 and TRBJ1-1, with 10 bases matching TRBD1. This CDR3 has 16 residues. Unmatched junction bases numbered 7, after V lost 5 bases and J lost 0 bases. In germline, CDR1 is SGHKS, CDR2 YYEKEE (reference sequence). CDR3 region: CASRSQTGGLNTEAFF. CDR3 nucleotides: TGTGCCAGCAGGTCCCAGACAGGGGGCTTGAACACTGAAGCTTTCTTT.

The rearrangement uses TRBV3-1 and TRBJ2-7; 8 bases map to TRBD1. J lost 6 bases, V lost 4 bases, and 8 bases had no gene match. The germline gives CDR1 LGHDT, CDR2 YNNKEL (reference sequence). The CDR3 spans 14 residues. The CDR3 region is CASSPRPTGAEQYF. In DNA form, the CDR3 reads TGTGCCAGCAGCCCAAGACCGACAGGGGCCGAGCAGTACTTC.

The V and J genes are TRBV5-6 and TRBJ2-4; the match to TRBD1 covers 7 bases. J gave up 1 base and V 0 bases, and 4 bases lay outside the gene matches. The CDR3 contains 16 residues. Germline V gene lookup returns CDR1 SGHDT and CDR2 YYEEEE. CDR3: CASSLGGGRAKNIQYF. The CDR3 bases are TGTGCCAGCAGCTTGGGAGGGGGCCGGGCCAAAAACATTCAGTACTTC.

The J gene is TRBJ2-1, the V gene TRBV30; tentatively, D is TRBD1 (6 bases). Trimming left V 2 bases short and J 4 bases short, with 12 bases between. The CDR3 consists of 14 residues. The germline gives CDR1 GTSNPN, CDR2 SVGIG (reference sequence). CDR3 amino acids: CAWSSQGSYNEQFF. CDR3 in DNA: TGTGCCTGGAGTAGCCAGGGGAGTTACAATGAGCAGTTCTTC.

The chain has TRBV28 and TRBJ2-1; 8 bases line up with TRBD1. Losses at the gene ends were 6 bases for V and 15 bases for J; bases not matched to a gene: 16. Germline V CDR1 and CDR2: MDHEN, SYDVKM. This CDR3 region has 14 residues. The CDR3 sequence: CASRRDRPEFSAFF. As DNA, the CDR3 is TGTGCCAGCAGACGGGACAGGCCTGAATTTTCTGCGTTCTTC.

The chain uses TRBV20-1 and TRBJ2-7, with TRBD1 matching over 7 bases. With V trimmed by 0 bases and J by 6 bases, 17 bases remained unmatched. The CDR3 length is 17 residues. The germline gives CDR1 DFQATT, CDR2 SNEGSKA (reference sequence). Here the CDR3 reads CSARDWPPPGQKTEQYF. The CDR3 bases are TGCAGTGCTAGAGATTGGCCACCCCCGGGACAGAAAACCGAGCAGTACTTC.

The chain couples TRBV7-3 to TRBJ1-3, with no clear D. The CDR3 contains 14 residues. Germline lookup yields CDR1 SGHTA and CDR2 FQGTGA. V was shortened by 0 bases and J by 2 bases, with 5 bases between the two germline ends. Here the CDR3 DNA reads TGTGCCAGCAGCTTAACGCCAGCTGGAAACACCATATATTTT. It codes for CASSLTPAGNTIYF.

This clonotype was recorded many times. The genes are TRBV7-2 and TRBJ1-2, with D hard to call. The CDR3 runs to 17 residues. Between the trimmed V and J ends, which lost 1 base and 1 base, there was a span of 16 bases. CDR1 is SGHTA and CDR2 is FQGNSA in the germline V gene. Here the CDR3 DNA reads TGTGCCAGCAGCTTAGTAGGGAATTTCCCCGATAACTATGGCTACACCTTC. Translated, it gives CASSLVGNFPDNYGYTF.

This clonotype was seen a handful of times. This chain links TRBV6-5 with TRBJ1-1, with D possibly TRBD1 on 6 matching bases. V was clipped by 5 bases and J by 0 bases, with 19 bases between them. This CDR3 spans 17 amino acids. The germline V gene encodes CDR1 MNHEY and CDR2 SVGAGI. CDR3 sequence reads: CASSRPATGSMNTEAFF. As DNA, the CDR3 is TGTGCCAGCAGTCGTCCGGCGACAGGATCCATGAACACTGAAGCTTTCTTT.

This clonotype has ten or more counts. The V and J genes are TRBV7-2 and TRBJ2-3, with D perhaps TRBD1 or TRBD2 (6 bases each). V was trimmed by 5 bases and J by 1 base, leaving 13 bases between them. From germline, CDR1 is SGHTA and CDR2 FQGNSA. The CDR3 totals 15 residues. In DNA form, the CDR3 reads TGTGCCAGCAGCCCAACCGGGGGCGGCACAGATACGCAGTATTTT. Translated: CASSPTGGGTDTQYF. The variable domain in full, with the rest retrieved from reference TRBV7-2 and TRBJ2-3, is GAGVSQSPSNKVTEKGKDVELRCDPISGHTALYWYRQSLGQGLEFLIYFQGNSAPDKSGLPSDRFSAERTGGSVSTLTIQRTQQEDSAVYLCASSPTGGGTDTQYFGPGTRLTVL.

CDR3 nucleotides: TGTGCCAGTAGTATACGGGAGGGCACAGATACGCAGTATTTT. Translation: CASSIREGTDTQYF. The chain recombines TRBV19 with TRBJ2-3; TRBD2 matches at 7 bases. The CDR3 is 14 residues long. Germline CDR1 is LNHDA and CDR2 is SQIVND (reference sequence). Trimming removed 2 bases from V and 1 base from J; junction bases left unmatched: 0.

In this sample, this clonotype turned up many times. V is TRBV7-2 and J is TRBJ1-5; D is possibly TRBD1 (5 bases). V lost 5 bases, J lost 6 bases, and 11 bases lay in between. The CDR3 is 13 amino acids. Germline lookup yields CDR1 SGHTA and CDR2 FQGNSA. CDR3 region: CASSEDRIQPQHF. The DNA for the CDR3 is TGTGCCAGCAGCGAAGACAGAATTCAGCCCCAGCATTTT.

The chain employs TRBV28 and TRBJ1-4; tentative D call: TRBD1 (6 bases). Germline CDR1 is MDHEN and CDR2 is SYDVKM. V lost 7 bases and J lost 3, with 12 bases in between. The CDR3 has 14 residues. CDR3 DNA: TGTGCCAGCAAGACGACAGGATCTAATGAAAAACTGTTTTTT. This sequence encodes CASKTTGSNEKLFF.